The rows below give T cell receptor beta chains drawn from one sample of a study of PD-L1 blockade in urothelial cancer. Clones were sequenced by immunoSEQ multiplex PCR, and TCRdb holds only the in-frame ones, with some missing. The table has 40,000 to 50,000 clones, about 88% seen once. The sequences come from PBMCs, collected around atezolizumab (anti-PD-L1) treatment. The receptors derive from a man between 65 and 85 years old with urothelial cancer. Each CDR3 is given with its conserved first and last residue. The D gene is left open where the match is weak. Only some rows state a clone size, as once, few, many or a class for expanded clones.

d_call clone_size j_call v_call cdr3_aa cdr3_nt
TRBD1 - TRBJ1-2 TRBV6-4 CASSGTGNYGYTF TGTGCCAGCAGTGGGACAGGGAACTATGGCTACACCTTC
TRBD1 - TRBJ1-2 TRBV5-3 CARSWGTGAGYGYTF TGTGCCAGAAGCTGGGGGACAGGGGCTGGCTATGGCTACACCTTC
- - TRBJ2-3 TRBV11-3 CASSGAGNTDTQYF TGTGCCAGCAGCGGCGCAGGGAACACAGATACGCAGTATTTT
TRBD2 - TRBJ2-1 TRBV12-5 CASGSSSSGGPKAQQNEQFF TGTGCTAGTGGTTCATCCTCTAGCGGAGGCCCGAAGGCTCAACAAAATGAGCAGTTCTTC
- - TRBJ2-1 TRBV5-1 CASSLARQVDEQFF TGCGCCAGCAGCTTGGCTCGGCAGGTAGATGAGCAGTTCTTC
- - TRBJ2-7 TRBV6-1 CASSEEEGEDF TGTGCCAGCAGTGAAGAAGAAGGGGAGGACTTC
TRBD1 few TRBJ2-5 TRBV23-1 CARLRAGGVGETQYF TGCGCCAGATTGAGGGCAGGGGGCGTGGGAGAGACCCAGTACTTC
- - TRBJ1-6 TRBV14 CASSRTSGRSDSPLHF TGTGCCAGCAGCCGAACCTCGGGAAGGTCGGATTCACCCCTCCACTTT
- - TRBJ2-7 TRBV4-3 CASSQDTGYGRRNEQYF TGCGCCAGCAGCCAAGATACGGGATACGGACGGCGTAACGAGCAGTACTTC
- - TRBJ2-2 TRBV11-2 CASSLDKTVTGELFF TGTGCCAGCAGCTTAGATAAGACAGTCACCGGGGAGCTGTTTTTT
- - TRBJ2-7 TRBV6-6 CASTQGRHSRDEQYF TGTGCCAGCACCCAAGGAAGGCACTCTCGGGACGAGCAGTACTTC
TRBD2 - TRBJ2-2 TRBV7-3 CASSLDPAGGRNTGELFF TGTGCCAGCAGCTTAGATCCAGCGGGGGGACGGAACACCGGGGAGCTGTTTTTT
- - TRBJ1-2 TRBV11-3 CASSLGGRCNYGYTF TGTGCCAGCAGCTTAGGCGGCAGATGTAACTATGGCTACACCTTC
- - TRBJ1-2 TRBV28 CASSFLGHYGYTF TGTGCCAGCAGTTTTCTGGGCCACTATGGCTACACCTTC
- once TRBJ1-3 TRBV4-2 CASSPKAGTGNTIYF TGTGCCAGCAGCCCAAAGGCGGGGACTGGAAACACCATATATTTT
- - TRBJ2-2 TRBV5-1 CASSLGYRESGELFF TGCGCCAGCAGCTTGGGGTACAGGGAATCCGGGGAGCTGTTTTTT
TRBD1 - TRBJ2-7 TRBV11-2 CASSLHPGQGYEQYF TGTGCCAGCAGCCTCCACCCGGGACAGGGTTACGAGCAGTACTTC
- - TRBJ2-7 TRBV28 CASASWEQYF TGTGCCAGCGCGTCCTGGGAGCAGTACTTC
- - TRBJ1-2 TRBV28 CASSDPQGRGYGYTF TGTGCCAGCAGTGATCCCCAGGGAAGAGGCTATGGCTACACCTTC
TRBD1 - TRBJ1-5 TRBV6-1 CASSGGAGGGNQPQHF TGTGCCAGCAGTGGAGGCGCAGGGGGAGGAAATCAGCCCCAGCATTTT
- medium-sized TRBJ2-1 TRBV15 CATSRARYYNEQFF TGTGCCACCAGCAGAGCTCGTTACTACAATGAGCAGTTCTTC
TRBD1 - TRBJ1-6 TRBV7-2 CASSLLRGQDSPLHF TGTGCCAGCAGCCTGCTGAGGGGGCAGGATTCACCCCTCCACTTT
- - TRBJ1-5 TRBV7-9 CASSSSGSRGQPQHF TGTGCCAGCAGCTCCTCTGGCAGCCGAGGACAGCCCCAGCATTTT
- - TRBJ2-4 TRBV7-2 CASSRDSLGDIQYF TGTGCCAGCAGTCGGGACTCCCTGGGTGACATTCAGTACTTC
TRBD1 - TRBJ1-1 TRBV7-3 CASSPSQGRSTEAFF TGTGCCAGCAGCCCGTCACAGGGGAGGAGCACTGAAGCTTTCTTT
- few TRBJ2-1 TRBV7-9 CASSLELGVSYNEQFF TGTGCCAGCAGCTTAGAGTTAGGAGTCTCCTACAATGAGCAGTTCTTC
- - TRBJ2-6 TRBV2 CASSEGKNSGANVLTF TGTGCCAGCAGTGAGGGCAAAAACTCTGGGGCCAACGTCCTGACTTTC
- - TRBJ2-1 TRBV6-6 CASSYGRVVNEQFF TGTGCCAGCAGTTACGGGAGAGTAGTAAATGAGCAGTTCTTC
- - TRBJ1-6 TRBV10-1 CATGTGGRTYNSPLHF TGCGCCACCGGGACGGGAGGTAGGACCTATAATTCACCCCTCCACTTT
TRBD1 few TRBJ1-2 TRBV15 CATSRDRAFYGYTF TGTGCCACCAGCCGGGACAGGGCTTTCTATGGCTACACCTTC